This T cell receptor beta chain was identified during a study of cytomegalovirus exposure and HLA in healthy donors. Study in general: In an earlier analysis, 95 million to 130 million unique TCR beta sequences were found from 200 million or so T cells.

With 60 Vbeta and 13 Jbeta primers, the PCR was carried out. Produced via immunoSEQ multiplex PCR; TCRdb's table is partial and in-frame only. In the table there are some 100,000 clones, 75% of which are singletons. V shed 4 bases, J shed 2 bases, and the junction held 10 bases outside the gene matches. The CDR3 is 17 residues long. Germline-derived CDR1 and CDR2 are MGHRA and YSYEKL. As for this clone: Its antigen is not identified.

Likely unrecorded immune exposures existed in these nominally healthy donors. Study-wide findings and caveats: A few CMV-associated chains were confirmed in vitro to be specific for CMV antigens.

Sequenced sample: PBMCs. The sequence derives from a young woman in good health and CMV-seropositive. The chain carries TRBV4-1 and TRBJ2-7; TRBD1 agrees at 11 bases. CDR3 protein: CASSRVGQGGSPYEQYF. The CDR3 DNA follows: TGCGCCAGCAGCCGGGTGGGACAGGGGGGTTCCCCCTACGAGCAGTACTTC.